Presented here are 8 T cell receptor beta chains from one specimen sequenced in a study of shared clonotypes between healthy human individuals. TCRdb's copy holds only in-frame clones and misses some; the assay was immunoSEQ multiplex PCR. The sample holds hundreds of thousands of clones, 70% to 80% seen once. The sequenced sample consisted of PBMCs. The receptors originated from a woman in her thirties or forties in good health. Some clones in this sample may be carry-over from other donors' samples.

The chain is built from TRBV4-1 and TRBJ2-3, with 10 bases fitting TRBD2. V lost 3 bases, J lost 2 bases, and 5 bases stayed unmatched. Germline V gene data show CDR1 as MGHRA and CDR2 as YSYEKL. The CDR3 covers 16 residues. The CDR3 region has the DNA TGCGCCAGCAGCCAGATGGGGACTAGCGACACAGATACGCAGTATTTT. Translated: CASSQMGTSDTDTQYF.

The chain recombines TRBV6-5 with TRBJ1-2; D gene uncertain. V lost 6 bases and J lost 0, with 8 bases in between. The CDR3 runs to 13 residues. Per germline, CDR1 MNHEY and CDR2 SVGAGI. CDR3 protein: CASRPRPNYGYTF. Written as DNA, the CDR3 is TGTGCCAGCAGACCACGTCCTAACTATGGCTACACCTTC.

The rearrangement uses TRBV6-1 and TRBJ2-1; TRBD2 matches 13 bases. In germline, CDR1 is MNHNS, CDR2 SASEGT. CDR3 length: 15 residues. The trim removed 4 bases at V and 6 bases at J, leaving 3 bases unmatched. Here the CDR3 reads CASSGTSGGVNEQFF. The DNA of the CDR3 is TGTGCCAGCAGTGGTACTAGCGGGGGGGTCAATGAGCAGTTCTTC.

This chain uses TRBV7-2 with TRBJ1-1; TRBD1 agrees at 8 bases. V lost 3 bases, J lost 11 bases, and 5 bases stayed unmatched. This CDR3 region has 12 residues. Germline loops: CDR1 SGHTA, CDR2 FQGNSA. CDR3 amino acids: CASSFPDRAAFF. CDR3 nucleotides: TGTGCCAGCAGCTTCCCGGACAGGGCGGCTTTCTTT.

The V and J genes are TRBV7-9 and TRBJ1-5, with D maybe TRBD1 (5 bases). This CDR3 contains 15 residues. V was cut by 2 bases and J by 2 bases, with 10 bases left in between. Germline V gene sequence: CDR1 SEHNR, CDR2 FQNEAQ (reference sequence). The CDR3 DNA reads as TGTGCCAGCAGCTTATTGGGGGGGGGCAATCAGCCCCAGCATTTT. Amino acids: CASSLLGGGNQPQHF.

The chain carries TRBV4-3 and TRBJ2-1, with 15 bases aligning to TRBD2. The CDR3 loop spans 20 amino acids. V trimming: 4 bases; J trimming: 3 bases; junction bases outside the gene matches: 13. CDR1 and CDR2 (germline): LGHNA, YSLEER. CDR3 coding DNA: TGCGCCAGCAGCCCCGGGACTAGCGGGAGGAGGATGGTGGGCTACAATGAGCAGTTCTTC. Amino acids: CASSPGTSGRRMVGYNEQFF.

The J gene is TRBJ2-1, the V gene TRBV10-1; TRBD2 might be the D (5 bases). Germline CDR1 is WNHNN and CDR2 is SYGVQD (reference sequence). V lost 4 bases and J 4 bases, leaving 23 bases between the germline ends. This CDR3 region has 18 residues. CDR3 nucleotide sequence: TGCGCCAGCAGTGGAGGGTCATCTAAGCGGCAAACTTACAATGAGCAGTTCTTC. Translated: CASSGGSSKRQTYNEQFF.

The rearrangement links TRBV15 to TRBJ1-3, with TRBD1 as a possible D gene (5 bases). The length of the CDR3 is 16 residues. The V gene lost 0 bases and the J gene lost 7 bases, with 16 bases spanning the gap. CDR1 is LNHNV, CDR2 YYDKDF, per germline (reference sequence). Here the CDR3 DNA reads TGTGCCACCAGCAGAGATCAAGGGGCCAGTGGGAACACCATATATTTT. Its protein is CATSRDQGASGNTIYF.